This T cell receptor (beta chain) was identified during a study of neoadjuvant anti-PD-1 for oral cavity cancer. In the study overall: Before surgery, most patients got three to four biweekly 3 mg/kg nivolumab doses. Patients without progression received a fourth nivolumab dose around day 43, then surgical resection on days 50-56.

This CDR3 contains 15 residues. The V gene end was trimmed by 0 bases and the J gene end by 4 bases; junction bases not matched to a gene: 3. The V gene's germline CDR1 is SGHDT and CDR2 YYEEEE. Using immunoSEQ multiplex PCR, the repertoire was profiled, and TCRdb retains in-frame clones only, with some absent. The table lists 14,000 or so clones, roughly 70% of them singletons, with around 3% in the top ten. The time point here: after neoadjuvant nivolumab, at surgical resection. Patients were newly diagnosed with stage II-IVA oral cavity squamous cell carcinoma without prior systemic or radiation treatment.

The starting material was PBMCs, obtained after nivolumab (anti-PD-1) treatment. The chain joins TRBV5-6 to TRBJ1-3, with TRBD1 identical over 8 bases. The TCR sequence derives from a person aged 35-79 years with oral cavity squamous cell carcinoma. DNA of the CDR3: TGTGCCAGCAGCTTGGGCGCAGGGGGCGGAAACACCATATATTTT. It translates to CASSLGAGGGNTIYF.